The source of this T cell receptor (beta chain) is a study of CD8 T cells in ankylosing spondylitis. Germline CDR1 SNHLY, CDR2 FYNNEI. The CDR3 extends over 16 amino acids. V lost 2 bases, J lost 4 bases, and 16 bases lay in between. TCRdb reprocessed the 5' RACE reads with MiXCR, giving one entry per CDR3 protein. The table includes hundreds of thousands of distinct CDR3 sequences, roughly 25% detected once. Details on this clonotype: Its antigen is not known.

Study-wide results and caveats: Among TCR beta sequences, a motif of several highly homologous variants appeared characteristic of ankylosing spondylitis blood.

Sequenced material: blood, either unsorted or a sorted T cell fraction (not recorded which). The J gene is TRBJ2-3, the V gene TRBV2; D call uncertain. This clonotype was obtained from a male donor with ankylosing spondylitis. The CDR3 bases are TGTGCCAGCAGTGAATTTGGGTCTCCCGAAGCAGATACGCAGTATTTT. Its protein is CASSEFGSPEADTQYF.